The T cell receptor (beta chain) under discussion was sequenced for a study of blood T cell repertoires in COVID-19. In terms of age and location, participants ranged from roughly 18 to 90 years and lived in under 30 US areas. Trimming pared 0 bases from V and 1 base from J, leaving 10 bases between. The CDR3 covers 15 residues. CDR1 is LGHDT, CDR2 YNNKEL, per germline (reference sequence). The method was immunoSEQ multiplex PCR; TCRdb's version includes in-frame clones alone and lacks a portion of them. The data show more than 300,000 clones, approximately 89% seen once. This chain uses TRBV3-1 (or the pseudogene TRBV3-2) with TRBJ2-7; no firm D call. This TCR came from a woman aged 30 to 39 who had recovered from COVID-19. Sequencing input: PBMCs or T cells enriched from blood (not recorded which). This chain's CDR3 is CASSQDVTRSYEQYF. CDR3 DNA sequence: TGTGCCAGCAGCCAAGATGTAACGCGTTCCTACGAGCAGTACTTC.